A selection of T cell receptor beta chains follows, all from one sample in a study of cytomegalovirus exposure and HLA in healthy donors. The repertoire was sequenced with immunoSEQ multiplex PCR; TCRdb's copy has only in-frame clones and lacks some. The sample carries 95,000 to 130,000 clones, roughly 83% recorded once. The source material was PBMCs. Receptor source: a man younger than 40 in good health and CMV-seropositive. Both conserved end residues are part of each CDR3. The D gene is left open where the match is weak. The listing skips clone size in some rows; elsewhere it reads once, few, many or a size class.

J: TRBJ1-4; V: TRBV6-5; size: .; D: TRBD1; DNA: TGTGCCAGCAGTCGACAGGGCGGGGAAAAACTGTTTTTT; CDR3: CASSRQGGEKLFF
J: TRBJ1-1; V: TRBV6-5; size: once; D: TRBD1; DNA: TGTGCCAGCAGTTTCTCCACAGGGGTCACTGAAGCTTTCTTT; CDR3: CASSFSTGVTEAFF
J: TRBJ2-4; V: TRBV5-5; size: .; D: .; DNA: TGTGCCAGCAGCTTGCGCCCACTAGCCAAAAACATTCAGTACTTC; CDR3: CASSLRPLAKNIQYF
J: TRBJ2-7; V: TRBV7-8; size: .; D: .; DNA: TGTGCCAGCATCAAAAATAGGGAGGACCCCTCGGGCGAGCAGTACTTC; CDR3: CASIKNREDPSGEQYF
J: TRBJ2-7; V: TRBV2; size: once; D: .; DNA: TGTGCCAGCAGTACGACAGAGACGACCTACGAGCAGTACTTC; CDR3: CASSTTETTYEQYF
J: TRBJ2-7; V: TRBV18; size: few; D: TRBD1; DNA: TGTGCCAGCTCAGGGACAGACGGCGAGCAGTACTTC; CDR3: CASSGTDGEQYF
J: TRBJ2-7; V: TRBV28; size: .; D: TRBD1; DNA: TGTGCCAGCAGTCCACTACGGGGACAGTACGAGCAGTACTTC; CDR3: CASSPLRGQYEQYF
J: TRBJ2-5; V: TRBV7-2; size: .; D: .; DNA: TGTGCCAGCAGCTTTCAGGGTTCACAAGAGACCCAGTACTTC; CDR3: CASSFQGSQETQYF
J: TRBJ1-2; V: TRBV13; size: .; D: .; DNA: TGTGCCAGCAGCTTATGGGGGGTTGGGAACTATGGCTACACCTTC; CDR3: CASSLWGVGNYGYTF
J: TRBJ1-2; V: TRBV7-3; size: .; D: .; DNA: TGTGCCAGCAGCTCAGGGGCAGGTGAACACTACTTC; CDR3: CASSSGAGEHYF
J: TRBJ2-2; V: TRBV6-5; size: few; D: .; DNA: TGTGCCAGCAGTTACTCGGAGGTCGCGAACACCGGGGAGCTGTTTTTT; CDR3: CASSYSEVANTGELFF
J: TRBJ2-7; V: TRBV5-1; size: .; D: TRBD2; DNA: TGCGCCAGCTCTAGCGGGAGCGGAGACGAGCAGTACTTC; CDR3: CASSSGSGDEQYF
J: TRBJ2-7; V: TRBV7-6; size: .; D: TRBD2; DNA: TGTGCCAGCAGCCCCGGACTAGCGGACGCCTACGAGCAGTACTTC; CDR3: CASSPGLADAYEQYF
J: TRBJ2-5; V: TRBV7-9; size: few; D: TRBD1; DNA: TGTGCCAGCAGCCCCCCGACAGGGGTGCACCAAGAGACCCAGTACTTC; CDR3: CASSPPTGVHQETQYF
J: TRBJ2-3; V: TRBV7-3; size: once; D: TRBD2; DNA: TGTGCCAGCAGCTTAAACCCCGCGGGAGGGGGACATACGCAGTATTTT; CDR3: CASSLNPAGGGHTQYF
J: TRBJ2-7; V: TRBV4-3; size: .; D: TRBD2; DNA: TGCGCCAGCAGCCAAGATCGGACTAGTCTCAAGCAGTACTTC; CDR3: CASSQDRTSLKQYF
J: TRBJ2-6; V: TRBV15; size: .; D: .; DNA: TGTGCCACCAGGGAGAGCTCTGGGGCCAACGGCCTGACTTTC; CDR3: CATRESSGANGLTF
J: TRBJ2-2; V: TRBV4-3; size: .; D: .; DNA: TGCGCCAGCAGCCATGACTACGTCGACACCGGGGAGCTGTTTTTT; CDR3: CASSHDYVDTGELFF
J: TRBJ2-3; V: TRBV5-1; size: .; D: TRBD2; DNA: TGCGCCAGCAGCCGCGGGGGTGTGGGTGATACGCAGTATTTT; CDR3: CASSRGGVGDTQYF
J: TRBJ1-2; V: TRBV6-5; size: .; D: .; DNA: TGTGCCAGCACCAAAACACAGGGTGTTCCGGGAGGCTACACCTTC; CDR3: CASTKTQGVPGGYTF
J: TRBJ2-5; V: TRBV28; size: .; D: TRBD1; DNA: TGTGCCAGCAGTTCCAATTCAGGGGGCCAAGAGACCCAGTACTTC; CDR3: CASSSNSGGQETQYF
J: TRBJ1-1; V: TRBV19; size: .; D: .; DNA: TGTGCCAGTAGTATGGGACTTCGGACTGAAGCTTTCTTT; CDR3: CASSMGLRTEAFF